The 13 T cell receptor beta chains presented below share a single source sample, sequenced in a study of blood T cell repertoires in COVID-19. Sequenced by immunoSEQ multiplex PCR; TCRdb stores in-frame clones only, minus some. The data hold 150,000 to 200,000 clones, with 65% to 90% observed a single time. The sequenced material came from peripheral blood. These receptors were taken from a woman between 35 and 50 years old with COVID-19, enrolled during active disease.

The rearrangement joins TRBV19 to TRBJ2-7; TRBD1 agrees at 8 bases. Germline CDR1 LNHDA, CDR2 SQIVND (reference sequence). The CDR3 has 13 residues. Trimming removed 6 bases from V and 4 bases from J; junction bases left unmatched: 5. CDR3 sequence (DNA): TGTGCCAGTAGCTTTGACAGGGGTTACGAGCAGTACTTC. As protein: CASSFDRGYEQYF.

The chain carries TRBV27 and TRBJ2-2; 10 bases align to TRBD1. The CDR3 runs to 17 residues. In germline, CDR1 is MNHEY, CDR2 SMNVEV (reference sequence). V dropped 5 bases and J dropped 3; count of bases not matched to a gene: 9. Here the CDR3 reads CASSIIDRGQYTGELFF. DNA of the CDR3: TGTGCCAGCAGTATCATTGACAGGGGGCAATACACCGGGGAGCTGTTTTTT.

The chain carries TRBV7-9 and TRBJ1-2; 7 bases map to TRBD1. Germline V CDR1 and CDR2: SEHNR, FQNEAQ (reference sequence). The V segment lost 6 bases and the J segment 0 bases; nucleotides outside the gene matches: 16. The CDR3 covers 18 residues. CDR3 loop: CASSSTTPGQAANYGYTF. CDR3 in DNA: TGTGCCAGCAGTTCTACTACACCCGGACAGGCAGCTAACTATGGCTACACCTTC.

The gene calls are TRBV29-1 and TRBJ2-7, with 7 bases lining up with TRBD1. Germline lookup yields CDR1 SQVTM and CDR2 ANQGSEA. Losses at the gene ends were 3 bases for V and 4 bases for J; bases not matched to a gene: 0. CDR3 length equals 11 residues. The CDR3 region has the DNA TGCAGCGTTGAGGACAGGTACGAGCAGTACGTC. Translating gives CSVEDRYEQYV.

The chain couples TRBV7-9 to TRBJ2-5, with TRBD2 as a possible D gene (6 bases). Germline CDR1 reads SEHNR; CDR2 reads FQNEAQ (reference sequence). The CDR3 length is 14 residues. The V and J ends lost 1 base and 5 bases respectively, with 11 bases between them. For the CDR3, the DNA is TGTGCCAGCAGCTTAGGGGGGGTCATGGAGACCCAGTACTTC. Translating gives CASSLGGVMETQYF.

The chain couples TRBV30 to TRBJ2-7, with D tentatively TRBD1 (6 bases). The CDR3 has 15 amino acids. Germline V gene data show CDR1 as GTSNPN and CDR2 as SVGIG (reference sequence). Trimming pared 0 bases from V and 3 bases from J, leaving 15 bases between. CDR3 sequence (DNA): TGTGCCTGGAGTGTAGGGCTGGGCAGGGGCTACGAGCAGTACTTC. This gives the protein CAWSVGLGRGYEQYF.

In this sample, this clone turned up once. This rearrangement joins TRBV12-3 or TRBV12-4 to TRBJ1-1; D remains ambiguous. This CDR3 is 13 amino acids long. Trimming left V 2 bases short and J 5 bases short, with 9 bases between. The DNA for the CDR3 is TGTGCCAGCAGTTTAACCTCCGGGACTGAAGCTTTCTTT. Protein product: CASSLTSGTEAFF.

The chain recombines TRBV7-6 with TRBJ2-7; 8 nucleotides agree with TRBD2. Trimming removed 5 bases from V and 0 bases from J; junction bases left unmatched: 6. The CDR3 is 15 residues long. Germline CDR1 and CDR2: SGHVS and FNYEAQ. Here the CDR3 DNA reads TGTGCCAGCAGCCCGGGACTAGGTCTCTCCTACGAGCAGTACTTC. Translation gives CASSPGLGLSYEQYF.

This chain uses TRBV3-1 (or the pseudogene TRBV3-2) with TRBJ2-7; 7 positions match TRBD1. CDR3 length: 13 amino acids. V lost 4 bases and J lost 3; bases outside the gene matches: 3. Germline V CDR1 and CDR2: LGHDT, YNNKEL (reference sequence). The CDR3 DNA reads TGTGCCAGCAGCCTTCGACAGGGCTACGAGCAGTACTTC. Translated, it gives CASSLRQGYEQYF.

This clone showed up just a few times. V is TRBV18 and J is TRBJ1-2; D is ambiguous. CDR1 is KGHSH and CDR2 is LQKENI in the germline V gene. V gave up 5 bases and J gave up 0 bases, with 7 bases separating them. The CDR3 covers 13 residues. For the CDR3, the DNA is TGTGCCAGCTCAGATTTAGCTAACTATGGCTACACCTTC. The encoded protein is CASSDLANYGYTF.

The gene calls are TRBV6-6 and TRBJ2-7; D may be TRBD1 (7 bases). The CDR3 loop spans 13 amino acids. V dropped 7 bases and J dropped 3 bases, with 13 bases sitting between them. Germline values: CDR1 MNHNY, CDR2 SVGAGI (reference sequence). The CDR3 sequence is CASNQGGLYEQYF. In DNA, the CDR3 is TGTGCCAGCAACCAGGGGGGACTCTACGAGCAGTACTTC.

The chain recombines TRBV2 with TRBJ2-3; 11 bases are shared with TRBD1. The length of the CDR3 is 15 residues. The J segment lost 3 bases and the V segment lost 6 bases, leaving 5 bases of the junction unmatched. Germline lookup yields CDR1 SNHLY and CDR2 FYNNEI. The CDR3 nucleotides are TGTGCCAGCAGAGGGGACAGGGGGGTTACAGATACGCAGTATTTT. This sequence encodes CASRGDRGVTDTQYF.

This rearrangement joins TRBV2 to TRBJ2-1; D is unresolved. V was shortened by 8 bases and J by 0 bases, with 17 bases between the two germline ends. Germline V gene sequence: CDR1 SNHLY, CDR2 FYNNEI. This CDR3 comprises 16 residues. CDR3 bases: TGTGCCAGCCCCAAACGCGGCGGAAGCTCCTACAATGAGCAGTTCTTC. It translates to CASPKRGGSSYNEQFF.